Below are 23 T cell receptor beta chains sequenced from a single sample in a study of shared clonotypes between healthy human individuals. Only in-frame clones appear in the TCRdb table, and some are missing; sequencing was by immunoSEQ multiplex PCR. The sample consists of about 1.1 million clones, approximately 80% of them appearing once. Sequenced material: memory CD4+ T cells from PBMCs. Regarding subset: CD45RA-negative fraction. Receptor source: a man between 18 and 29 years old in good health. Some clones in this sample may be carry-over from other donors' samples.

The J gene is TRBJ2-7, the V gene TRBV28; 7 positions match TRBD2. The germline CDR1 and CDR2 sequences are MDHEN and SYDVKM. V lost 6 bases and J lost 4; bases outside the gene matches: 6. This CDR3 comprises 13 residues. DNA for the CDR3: TGTGCCAGCAGGGGCGGGAGACAATACGAGCAGTACTTC. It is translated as CASRGGRQYEQYF.

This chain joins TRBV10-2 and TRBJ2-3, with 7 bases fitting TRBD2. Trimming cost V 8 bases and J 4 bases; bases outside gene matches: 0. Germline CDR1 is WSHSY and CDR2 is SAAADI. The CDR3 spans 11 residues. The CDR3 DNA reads TGCGCCAGCGCGGGAGCAGATACGCAGTATTTT. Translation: CASAGADTQYF.

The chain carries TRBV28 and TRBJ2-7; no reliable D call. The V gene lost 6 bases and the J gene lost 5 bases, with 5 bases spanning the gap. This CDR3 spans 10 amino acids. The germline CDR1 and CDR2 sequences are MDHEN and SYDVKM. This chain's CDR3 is CASRPHEQYF. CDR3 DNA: TGTGCCAGCAGACCACACGAGCAGTACTTC.

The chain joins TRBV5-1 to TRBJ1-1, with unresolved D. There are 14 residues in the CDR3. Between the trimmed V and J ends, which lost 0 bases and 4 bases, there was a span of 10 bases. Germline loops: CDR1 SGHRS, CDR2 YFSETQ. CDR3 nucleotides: TGCGCCAGCAGCTTGGGGGGAATTGGCACTGAAGCTTTCTTT. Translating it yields CASSLGGIGTEAFF.

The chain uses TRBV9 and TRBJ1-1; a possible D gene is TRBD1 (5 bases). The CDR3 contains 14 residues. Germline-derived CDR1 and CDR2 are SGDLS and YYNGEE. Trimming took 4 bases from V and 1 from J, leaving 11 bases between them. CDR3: CASSRGRANTEAFF. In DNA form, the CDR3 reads TGTGCCAGCAGCCGAGGCAGGGCGAACACTGAAGCTTTCTTT.

This CDR3 is CASSLIGVAGDTQYF. As DNA, the CDR3 is TGTGCCAGCAGCTTAATCGGGGTAGCGGGCGATACGCAGTATTTT. This chain connects TRBV7-2 to TRBJ2-3; TRBD2 agrees at 7 bases. CDR3 size: 15 residues. With V trimmed by 2 bases and J by 6 bases, 8 bases remained unmatched. Germline V gene data show CDR1 as SGHTA and CDR2 as FQGNSA.

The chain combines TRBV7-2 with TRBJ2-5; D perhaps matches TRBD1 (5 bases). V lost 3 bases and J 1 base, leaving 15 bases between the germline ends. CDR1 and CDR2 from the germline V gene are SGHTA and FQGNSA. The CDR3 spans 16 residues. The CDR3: CASSLALGHLQETQYF. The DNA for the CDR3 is TGTGCCAGCAGCTTGGCCCTCGGACATCTCCAAGAGACCCAGTACTTC.

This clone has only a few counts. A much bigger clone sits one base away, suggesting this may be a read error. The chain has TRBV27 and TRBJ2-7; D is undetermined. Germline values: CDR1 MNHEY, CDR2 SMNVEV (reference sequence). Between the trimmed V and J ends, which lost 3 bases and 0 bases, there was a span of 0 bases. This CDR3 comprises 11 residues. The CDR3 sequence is CASSFSYEQYF. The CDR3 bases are TGTGCCAGCAGTTTCTCCTACGAGCAGTACTTC.

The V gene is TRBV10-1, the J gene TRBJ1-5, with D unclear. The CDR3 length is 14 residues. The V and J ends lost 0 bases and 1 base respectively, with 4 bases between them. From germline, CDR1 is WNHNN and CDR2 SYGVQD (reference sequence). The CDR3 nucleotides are TGCGCCAGCAGTGAGTCTGGGAGCAATCAGCCCCAGCATTTT. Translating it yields CASSESGSNQPQHF.

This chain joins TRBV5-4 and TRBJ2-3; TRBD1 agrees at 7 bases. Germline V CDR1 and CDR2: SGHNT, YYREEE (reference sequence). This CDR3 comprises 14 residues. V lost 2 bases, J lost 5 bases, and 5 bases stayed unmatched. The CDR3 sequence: CASSFGQGEDTQYF. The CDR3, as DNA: TGTGCCAGCAGCTTTGGGCAGGGGGAAGATACGCAGTATTTT.

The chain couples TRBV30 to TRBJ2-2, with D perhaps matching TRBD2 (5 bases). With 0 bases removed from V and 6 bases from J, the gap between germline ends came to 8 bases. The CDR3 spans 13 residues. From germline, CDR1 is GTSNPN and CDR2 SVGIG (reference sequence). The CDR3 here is CAWSVSAAGELFF. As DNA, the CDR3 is TGTGCCTGGAGTGTTTCAGCGGCCGGGGAGCTGTTTTTT.

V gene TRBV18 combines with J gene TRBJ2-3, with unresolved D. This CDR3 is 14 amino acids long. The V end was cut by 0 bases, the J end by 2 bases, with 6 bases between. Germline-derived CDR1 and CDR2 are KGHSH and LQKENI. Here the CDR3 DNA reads TGTGCCAGCTCACCACCCAGCCTCACAGATACGCAGTATTTT. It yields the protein CASSPPSLTDTQYF.

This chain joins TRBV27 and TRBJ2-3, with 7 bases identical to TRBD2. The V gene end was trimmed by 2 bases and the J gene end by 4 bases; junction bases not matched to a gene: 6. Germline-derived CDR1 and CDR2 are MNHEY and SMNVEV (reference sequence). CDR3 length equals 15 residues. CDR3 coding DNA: TGTGCCAGCAGTTTAGCGGGAGTTAGGTCAGATACGCAGTATTTT. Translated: CASSLAGVRSDTQYF.

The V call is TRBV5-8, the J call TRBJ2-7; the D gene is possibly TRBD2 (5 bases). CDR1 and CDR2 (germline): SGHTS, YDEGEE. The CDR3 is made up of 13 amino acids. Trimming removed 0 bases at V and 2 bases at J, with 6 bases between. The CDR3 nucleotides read TGTGCCAGCAGCTTGGCCGGGACCTACGAGCAGTACTTC. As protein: CASSLAGTYEQYF.

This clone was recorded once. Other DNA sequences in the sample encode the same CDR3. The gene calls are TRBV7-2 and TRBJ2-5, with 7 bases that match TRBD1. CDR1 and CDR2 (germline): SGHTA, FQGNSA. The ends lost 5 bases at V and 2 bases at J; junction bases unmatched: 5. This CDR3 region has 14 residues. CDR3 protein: CASSPDRVQETQYF. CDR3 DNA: TGTGCCAGCAGCCCTGACAGGGTACAAGAGACCCAGTACTTC.

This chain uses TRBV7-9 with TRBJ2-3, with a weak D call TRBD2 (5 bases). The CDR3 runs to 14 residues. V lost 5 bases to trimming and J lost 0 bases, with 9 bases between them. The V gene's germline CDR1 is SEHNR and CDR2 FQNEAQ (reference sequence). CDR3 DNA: TGTGCCAGCAGCACAGACTACAGCACAGATACGCAGTATTTT. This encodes CASSTDYSTDTQYF. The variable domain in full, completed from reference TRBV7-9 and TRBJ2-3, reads DTGVSQNPRHKITKRGQNVTFRCDPISEHNRLYWYRQTLGQGPEFLTYFQNEAQLEKSRLLSDRFSAERPKGSFSTLEIQRTEQGDSAMYLCASSTDYSTDTQYFGPGTRLTVL.

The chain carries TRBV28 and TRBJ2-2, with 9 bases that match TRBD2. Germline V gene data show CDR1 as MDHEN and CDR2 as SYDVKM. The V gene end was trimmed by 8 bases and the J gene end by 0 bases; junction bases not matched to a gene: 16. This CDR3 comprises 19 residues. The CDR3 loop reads CASGSVMTSGFANTGELFF. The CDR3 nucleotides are TGTGCCAGCGGGTCGGTTATGACTAGCGGATTCGCGAACACCGGGGAGCTGTTTTTT.

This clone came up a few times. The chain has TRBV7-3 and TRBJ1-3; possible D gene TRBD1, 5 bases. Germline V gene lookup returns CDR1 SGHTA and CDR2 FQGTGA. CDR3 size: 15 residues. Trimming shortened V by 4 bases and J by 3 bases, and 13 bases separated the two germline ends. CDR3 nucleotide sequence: TGTGCCAGCAGCTCAGGGACTGCATTTGGAAACACCATATATTTT. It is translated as CASSSGTAFGNTIYF.

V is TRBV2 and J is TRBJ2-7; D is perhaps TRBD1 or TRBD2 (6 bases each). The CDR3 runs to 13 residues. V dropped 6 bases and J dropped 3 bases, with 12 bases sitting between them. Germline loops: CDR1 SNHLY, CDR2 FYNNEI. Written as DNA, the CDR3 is TGTGCCAGCAGCAACGGGGGCAACTACGAGCAGTACTTC. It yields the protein CASSNGGNYEQYF.

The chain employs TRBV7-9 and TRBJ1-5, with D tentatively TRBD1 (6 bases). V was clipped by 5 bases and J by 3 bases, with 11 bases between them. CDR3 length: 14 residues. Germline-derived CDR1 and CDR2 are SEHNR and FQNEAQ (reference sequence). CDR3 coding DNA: TGTGCCAGCAGCAACAGGGAGACCAATCAGCCCCAGCATTTT. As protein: CASSNRETNQPQHF.

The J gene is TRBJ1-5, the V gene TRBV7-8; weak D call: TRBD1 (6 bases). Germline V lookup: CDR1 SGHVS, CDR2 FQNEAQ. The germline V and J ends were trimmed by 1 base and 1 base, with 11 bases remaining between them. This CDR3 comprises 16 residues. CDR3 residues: CASSLDRDPSNQPQHF. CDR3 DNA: TGTGCCAGCAGCTTAGACAGGGATCCAAGCAATCAGCCCCAGCATTTT.

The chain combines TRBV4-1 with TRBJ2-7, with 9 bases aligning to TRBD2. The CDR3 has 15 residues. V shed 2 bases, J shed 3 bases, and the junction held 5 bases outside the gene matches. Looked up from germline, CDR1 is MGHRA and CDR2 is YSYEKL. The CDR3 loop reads CASSQLERGDYEQYF. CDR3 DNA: TGCGCCAGCAGCCAACTTGAGCGGGGGGACTACGAGCAGTACTTC.

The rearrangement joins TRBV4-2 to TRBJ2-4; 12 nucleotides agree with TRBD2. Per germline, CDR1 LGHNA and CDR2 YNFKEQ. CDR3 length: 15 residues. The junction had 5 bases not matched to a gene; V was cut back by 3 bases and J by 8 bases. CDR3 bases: TGTGCCAGCAGCCAGACTAGCGGGAGAATGGACATTCAGTACTTC. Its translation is CASSQTSGRMDIQYF.